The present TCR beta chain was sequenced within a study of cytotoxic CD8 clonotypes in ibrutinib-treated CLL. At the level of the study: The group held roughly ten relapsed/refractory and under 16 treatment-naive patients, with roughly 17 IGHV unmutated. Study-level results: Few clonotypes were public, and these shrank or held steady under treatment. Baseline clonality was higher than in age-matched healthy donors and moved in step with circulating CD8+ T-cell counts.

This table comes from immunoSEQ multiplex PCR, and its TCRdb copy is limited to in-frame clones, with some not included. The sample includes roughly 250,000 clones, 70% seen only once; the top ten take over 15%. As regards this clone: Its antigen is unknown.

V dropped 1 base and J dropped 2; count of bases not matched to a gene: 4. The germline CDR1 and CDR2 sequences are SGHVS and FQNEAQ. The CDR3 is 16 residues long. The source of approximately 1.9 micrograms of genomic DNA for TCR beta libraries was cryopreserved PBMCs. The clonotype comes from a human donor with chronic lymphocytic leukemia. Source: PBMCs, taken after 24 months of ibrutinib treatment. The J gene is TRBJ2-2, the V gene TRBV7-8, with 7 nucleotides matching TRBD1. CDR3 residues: CASSLGQGPNTGELFF. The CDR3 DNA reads TGTGCCAGCAGCTTAGGACAGGGCCCTAACACCGGGGAGCTGTTTTTT.